This T cell receptor (beta chain) derives from a study of blood T cell repertoires in COVID-19 (dated by TCRdb to the early 2020s). In terms of the full investigation: Samples covering the acute and convalescent phases of COVID-19 were provided by collaborators in the United States, Italy and Spain. Samples were obtained from the ongoing ImmuneRACE study (first 160 participants) and from approximately 1,200 subjects provided by 6 global collaborators. Deeply sampled blood TCRbeta repertoires from subjects exposed to, actively infected with, or recovered from COVID-19 were included in the dataset. Nearly every sample came with metadata listing a de-identified subject ID, COVID-19 status, age in years and sex. HLA class I and class II types, where available, came from metadata supplied by the sample provider rather than from assay-based typing. The prospective study material was composed of cDNA or gDNA derived from T cells, B-cell-depleted T cells, or PBMCs. The repertoires were released in a freely available public database meant as a resource for research on the immune response to SARS-CoV-2.

On this clone itself: Its antigen is currently not known. Base qualities are missing; no much larger clone stands one base away.

TCRbeta CDR3 regions were amplified from genomic DNA using the immunoSEQ Assay, a bias-controlled multiplex PCR. Concerning the study's data processing: Within the assay, amplification of reference gene primers was used to estimate how many nucleated cells each sample contained. To quantify the absolute abundance of each unique TCRbeta CDR3 rearrangement, sequence reads were collapsed and filtered. For each sample, productive Simpson clonality was calculated as the square root of Simpson's diversity index across productive rearrangements. TCRdb obtained this table from immuneACCESS and retained in-frame rearrangements with V and J assigned. These tables miss some clones; where compared with another copy, unresolved V genes account for less than half of the shortfall, and the remainder is unexplained. The V and J calls and clone size are taken from that table; D and trimming were inferred from the DNA. The sample table contains 300,000 or so clones; only one count was recorded for approximately 86% of them. The top ten clones comprise 4.1% of the sample.

The germline V end is reduced by 3 bases and the J end by 5 bases; junction bases left unmatched: 8. The germline V gene encodes CDR1 SGHKS and CDR2 YYEKEE (reference sequence). The CDR3 numbers 15 residues from cysteine through phenylalanine. Solely the CDR3 DNA is kept, with 45 bases framed from the first base. Overall study outcomes, separate from this receptor: The quantity of clinical and demographic metadata differed by source and by participant and was supplied without curation.

The collaborating institutions used their own protocols to collect whole blood in K2EDTA tubes. For TCRbeta analysis, collaborators shipped samples in one of three forms: frozen whole blood, isolated PBMCs, or DNA extracted from either of those sample types. Rearrangement joined TRBV5-5 to TRBJ1-1; the junction holds 9 bases that match TRBD1. The material sequenced was peripheral blood. The sequence was obtained from a woman aged 45-60 years with active or convalescent COVID-19. In nucleotide form, the sequence is TGTGCCAGCAGCTGGGGGACAGGGTATATGACTGAAGCTTTCTTT. The translation is CASSWGTGYMTEAFF.